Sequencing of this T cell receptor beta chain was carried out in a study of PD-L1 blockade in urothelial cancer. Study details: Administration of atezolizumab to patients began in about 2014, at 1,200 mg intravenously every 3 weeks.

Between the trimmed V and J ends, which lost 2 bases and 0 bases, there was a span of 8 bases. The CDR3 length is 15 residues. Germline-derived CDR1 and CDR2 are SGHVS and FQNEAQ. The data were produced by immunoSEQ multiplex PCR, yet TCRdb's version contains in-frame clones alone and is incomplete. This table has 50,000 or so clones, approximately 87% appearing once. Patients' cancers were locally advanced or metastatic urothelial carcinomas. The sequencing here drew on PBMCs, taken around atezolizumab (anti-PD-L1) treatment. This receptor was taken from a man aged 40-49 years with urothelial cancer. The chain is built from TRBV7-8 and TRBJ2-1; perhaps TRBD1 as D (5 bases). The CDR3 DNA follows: TGTGCCAGCAGCTTACGGCAGGGCTCCTACAATGAGCAGTTCTTC. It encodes CASSLRQGSYNEQFF.